The 7 T cell receptor beta chains below were found in one sample sequenced in a study of OX40 agonist ivuxolimab in advanced cancers. Clones were read by immunoSEQ multiplex PCR, and TCRdb kept only the in-frame ones, dropping some. The table includes more than 25,000 clones, about 80% detected once. Here the sequenced sample was CD4+ or CD8+ T cells sorted from blood, taken in a trial of the OX40 agonist ivuxolimab. These TCRs come from an adult with an advanced solid tumor such as melanoma, head and neck, liver or kidney cancer.

The rearrangement links TRBV7-9 to TRBJ1-2; D may be TRBD1 (5 bases). CDR1 and CDR2 (germline): SEHNR, FQNEAQ (reference sequence). This CDR3 spans 14 amino acids. The V and J ends lost 1 base and 3 bases respectively, with 9 bases between them. CDR3 bases: TGTGCCAGCAGCTTAGGTTTCAGGGACTATGGCTACACCTTC. Protein sequence: CASSLGFRDYGYTF.

The rearrangement uses TRBV11-2 and TRBJ2-7; D is undetermined. The germline V and J ends were trimmed by 2 bases and 4 bases, with 9 bases remaining between them. The CDR3 spans 13 residues. Germline values: CDR1 SGHAT, CDR2 FQNNGV. CDR3 amino acids: CASSLRAPYEQYF. CDR3 sequence (DNA): TGTGCCAGCAGCTTAAGGGCTCCGTACGAGCAGTACTTC. Complete variable domain (other parts from reference TRBV11-2 and TRBJ2-7): EAGVAQSPRYKIIEKRQSVAFWCNPISGHATLYWYQQILGQGPKLLIQFQNNGVVDDSQLPKDRFSAERLKGVDSTLKIQPAKLEDSAVYLCASSLRAPYEQYFGPGTRLTVT.

This clone has a handful of counts. The rearrangement uses TRBV29-1 and TRBJ2-1; 8 bases match TRBD1. Germline V lookup: CDR1 SQVTM, CDR2 ANQGSEA. CDR3 length: 14 amino acids. V shed 4 bases and J 7 bases; nucleotides not matched to a gene: 9. CDR3 DNA sequence: TGCAGCGTTGTAAGCAGGGGGCTGTGGAATGAGCAGTTCTTC. Its protein is CSVVSRGLWNEQFF.

The chain uses TRBV7-8 and TRBJ2-5, with 12 bases aligning to TRBD2. The CDR3 length is 15 residues. The trim removed 5 bases at V and 6 bases at J, leaving 7 bases unmatched. The V gene's germline CDR1 is SGHVS and CDR2 FQNEAQ. CDR3 bases: TGTGCCAGCAGCCTGTCTAGCGGGGGGGCTCAGACCCAGTACTTC. Amino acids: CASSLSSGGAQTQYF.

The J gene is TRBJ2-1, the V gene TRBV7-2; 10 nucleotides line up with TRBD2. This CDR3 region has 18 residues. Germline values: CDR1 SGHTA, CDR2 FQGNSA. V was clipped by 3 bases and J by 8 bases; unmatched bases: 16. In DNA form, the CDR3 reads TGTGCCAGCAGCTTTGACTTATCTGTAGCGGGGGGCAGGGATGAGCAGTTCTTC. Its translation: CASSFDLSVAGGRDEQFF. Complete variable domain (other parts from reference TRBV7-2 and TRBJ2-1): GAGVSQSPSNKVTEKGKDVELRCDPISGHTALYWYRQSLGQGLEFLIYFQGNSAPDKSGLPSDRFSAERTGGSVSTLTIQRTQQEDSAVYLCASSFDLSVAGGRDEQFFGPGTRLTVL.

The chain recombines TRBV13 with TRBJ2-1; 9 nucleotides match TRBD1. Germline loops: CDR1 PRHDT, CDR2 FYEKMQ (reference sequence). This CDR3 contains 14 residues. The J segment lost 4 bases and the V segment lost 5 bases, leaving 3 bases of the junction unmatched. CDR3 sequence reads: CASSPGQGYNEQFF. CDR3 bases: TGTGCCAGCAGCCCGGGACAGGGTTACAATGAGCAGTTCTTC.

The CDR3 sequence: CASSEGDLAYYEQYF. The CDR3 region has the DNA TGTGCCAGCAGTGAAGGGGACCTTGCTTACTACGAGCAGTACTTC. The J gene is TRBJ2-7, the V gene TRBV6-1, with D possibly called TRBD1 or TRBD2 (5 bases each). Trimming pared 1 base from V and 3 bases from J, leaving 13 bases between. The CDR3 spans 15 residues. CDR1 and CDR2 (germline): MNHNS, SASEGT.